This entry is about one T cell receptor beta chain. Antigen specificity is unknown. This sample is part of a study of T-cell memory formation after mild COVID-19. General study points: Day 15 to 85 contracting clones showed balanced CD4/CD8; later expanders leaned CD4+. The study detected some responding clones in pre-infection memory, suggesting cross-reactive memory joined. Mostly located in CM and EM were contracting CD4+ clones, with contracting CD8+ clones located in EMRA.

Trimming left V 3 bases short and J 3 bases short, with 17 bases between. The CDR3 loop spans 16 amino acids. Looked up from germline, CDR1 is LNHDA and CDR2 is SQIVND (reference sequence). The TCR alpha and TCR beta cDNA libraries, bearing sample barcodes and UMIs, were generated by 5'RACE using constant-segment primers. A single record per CDR3 protein comes from TCRdb applying MiXCR to the 5' RACE reads. The table has roughly 280,000 distinct CDR3 sequences, around 15% seen once. The chain joins TRBV19 to TRBJ1-1; D is uncertain. Sequenced input: PBMCs or a T cell subset sorted from them (not recorded which). The clonotype originates from a man in his late teens or twenties who had mild COVID-19 (a few samples of this study predate the infection). Cell type and time point are not known. This CDR3 reads CASSIRIVPTDTEAFF. The CDR3 nucleotides read TGTGCCAGTAGTATCAGGATCGTCCCCACGGACACTGAAGCTTTCTTT.